Listed below are T cell receptor beta chains from one sample, sequenced in a study of cytomegalovirus exposure and HLA in healthy donors. The assay was immunoSEQ multiplex PCR, and TCRdb's table has in-frame clones only and misses some. The sample lists over 60,000 clones, roughly 80% seen once, with roughly 7.4% in the top ten. The sample was PBMCs. These receptors all come from a woman aged 25 to 39 in good health and CMV-seropositive. CDR3s include the opening cysteine and the closing phenylalanine or tryptophan. Fields, in order: clone size, J gene, D gene, V gene, CDR3 protein, CDR3 DNA. The D gene is left open where the match is weak. Some rows mark clone size as missing; the rest say once, few, many or name a class of expanded clone.

-,TRBJ1-1,-,TRBV5-8,CASRGRRGFEAFF,TGTGCCAGCAGGGGAAGGAGAGGGTTTGAAGCTTTCTTT
-,TRBJ1-1,-,TRBV28,CASSPRSPTGINTEAFF,TGTGCCAGCAGTCCTCGCTCCCCAACAGGGATCAACACTGAAGCTTTCTTT
-,TRBJ2-7,-,TRBV19,CASSIRAGPYEQYF,TGTGCCAGTAGTATTCGCGCAGGGCCCTACGAGCAGTACTTC
-,TRBJ2-4,-,TRBV4-3,CASSQDLVRNIQYF,TGCGCCAGCAGCCAAGATCTCGTTCGGAACATTCAGTACTTC
-,TRBJ2-2,TRBD2,TRBV11-2,CASSLSGKNTGELFF,TGTGCCAGCAGCCTGAGCGGGAAGAACACCGGGGAGCTGTTTTTT
-,TRBJ1-6,TRBD1,TRBV11-2,CASSSYSGTGGSRSPLHF,TGTGCCAGCAGTTCATATTCCGGGACAGGGGGCAGTAGGTCACCCCTCCACTTT
-,TRBJ2-7,TRBD2,TRBV28,CASSALAGVIGEQYF,TGTGCCAGCAGTGCCCTAGCGGGAGTGATAGGCGAGCAGTACTTC
-,TRBJ2-6,-,TRBV15,CATSNLQVHRSSGANVLTF,TGTGCCACCAGCAATTTACAGGTACATCGTAGCTCTGGGGCCAACGTCCTGACTTTC
-,TRBJ2-5,-,TRBV5-4,CASSAVGPQGETQYF,TGTGCCAGCAGCGCAGTCGGGCCCCAGGGAGAGACCCAGTACTTC
-,TRBJ2-7,TRBD2,TRBV10-2,CASSESYRVSGNEQYF,TGCGCCAGCAGTGAGTCATACAGAGTTAGCGGGAACGAGCAGTACTTC
-,TRBJ2-2,-,TRBV29-1,CSVAGTNTGELFF,TGCAGCGTTGCTGGCACGAACACCGGGGAGCTGTTTTTT
few,TRBJ1-1,-,TRBV5-5,CASRGPTANTEAFF,TGTGCCAGCAGGGGGCCGACAGCTAACACTGAAGCTTTCTTT
-,TRBJ1-1,-,TRBV19,CASSMSGKSDAEAFF,TGTGCCAGTAGTATGTCAGGGAAAAGCGACGCTGAAGCTTTCTTT
-,TRBJ2-3,-,TRBV11-3,CASSPGGGPTDTQYF,TGTGCCAGCAGCCCGGGAGGGGGCCCCACAGATACGCAGTATTTT
-,TRBJ2-7,TRBD1,TRBV27,CASSLRYQGVPYEQYF,TGTGCCAGCAGTTTAAGGTATCAGGGGGTTCCCTACGAGCAGTACTTC
-,TRBJ2-4,-,TRBV5-8,CASSLGVVAKNIQYF,TGTGCCAGCAGCTTAGGGGTGGTGGCCAAAAACATTCAGTACTTC
-,TRBJ2-7,-,TRBV4-2,CASSLAVEKYEQYF,TGTGCCAGCAGCCTAGCAGTTGAAAAGTACGAGCAGTACTTC
-,TRBJ2-1,TRBD2,TRBV5-1,CASSLTPRTSRYNEQFF,TGCGCCAGCAGCTTAACCCCTCGGACTAGCCGTTACAATGAGCAGTTCTTC
-,TRBJ1-2,TRBD1,TRBV5-1,CASSLVQGARSWYTF,TGCGCCAGCAGCTTAGTTCAGGGGGCGCGAAGTTGGTACACCTTC
-,TRBJ1-6,TRBD1,TRBV19,CASRSGTANSPLHF,TGTGCCAGTAGGTCCGGGACAGCTAATTCACCCCTCCACTTT
-,TRBJ2-5,TRBD1,TRBV4-1,CASSRGQGAETQYF,TGCGCCAGCAGCCGCGGACAGGGCGCAGAGACCCAGTACTTC
-,TRBJ1-5,-,TRBV6-4,CASSDGRGQPQHF,TGTGCCAGCAGCGACGGACGGGGGCAGCCCCAGCATTTT
-,TRBJ2-7,TRBD1,TRBV2,CASSATGQGRNEQYF,TGTGCCAGCAGCGCTACCGGACAGGGACGCAACGAGCAGTACTTC
-,TRBJ2-1,-,TRBV19,CASSIDGGAEQFF,TGTGCCAGTAGTATAGATGGCGGGGCTGAGCAGTTCTTC
-,TRBJ1-2,TRBD1,TRBV6-5,CASSPGTGLMGYTF,TGTGCCAGCAGTCCAGGGACAGGGTTGATGGGCTACACCTTC
-,TRBJ2-7,TRBD2,TRBV4-2,CASSYGTSGYEQYF,TGTGCCAGCAGCTACGGGACTAGCGGATACGAGCAGTACTTC
-,TRBJ2-7,-,TRBV7-6,CASSLEERNEQYF,TGTGCCAGCAGCTTAGAGGAGAGGAACGAGCAGTACTTC
-,TRBJ1-1,-,TRBV30,CAWSPFSQGRTEAFF,TGTGCCTGGAGTCCATTTTCGCAGGGGAGAACTGAAGCTTTCTTT
once,TRBJ1-2,TRBD1,TRBV2,CASRRDRGTNYGYTF,TGTGCCAGCAGGAGGGACAGGGGGACTAACTATGGCTACACCTTC